The sequence of this TCR beta chain was determined in a study of T cell repertoires in cytomegalovirus infection. Study background: Carrying CMV and the relevant HLA type showed in public TCR beta signatures. Whole-study results and caveats: HLA-C-restricted CMV-specific TCR beta clonotypes were dominant in the ex vivo response. Based on cumulative public TCR beta family frequency, carriers of CMV plus the relevant HLA were identified.

This clonotype was picked up a small number of times. The antigen is unknown. The CDR3 spans 13 residues. The V and J ends lost 8 bases and 5 bases respectively, with 15 bases between them. Per the germline V gene, CDR1 is MDHEN and CDR2 is SYDVKM. TCRdb analysed the reads with MiXCR anew, one entry per CDR3 protein. The sample gives fewer than 350,000 distinct CDR3 sequences, more than 9% of which show up once; around 4% is in the top ten. Input material: PBMCs. The V and J genes are TRBV28 and TRBJ1-1, with no clear D. This TCR was sampled from a human donor in good health (CMV status not recorded). Some clones in this sample may be carry-over from other donors' samples. DNA of the CDR3: TGTGCCAGCGTCGAGACCCTGGGAACTGAAGCTTTCTTT. Translation gives CASVETLGTEAFF.